Following are 18 T cell receptor beta chains from one sample sequenced in a study of shared clonotypes between healthy human individuals. Produced via immunoSEQ multiplex PCR; TCRdb's table is partial and in-frame only. Here the sample spans some 580,000 clones, 97% being singletons. Sequencing was carried out using naive CD4+ T cells sorted from blood. Regarding subset: CD45RA+ positively selected. These receptors all come from a woman aged 30 to 39 in good health.

J is TRBJ2-1 and V is TRBV4-2; no clear D. CDR3 length: 17 amino acids. Deletions cut 4 bases from V and 0 bases from J, with 16 bases between. Looked up from germline, CDR1 is LGHNA and CDR2 is YNFKEQ. CDR3 in DNA: TGTGCCAGCAGCCCTAATCGAGAGATAAGCTCCTACAATGAGCAGTTCTTC. It specifies CASSPNREISSYNEQFF.

The CDR3, as DNA: TGTGCCAGTAGCCCACAGGCCGGGAATCAGCCCCAGCATTTT. The encoded protein is CASSPQAGNQPQHF. The rearrangement links TRBV19 to TRBJ1-5; the D gene is possibly TRBD1 (5 bases). The CDR3 covers 14 residues. Germline CDR1 reads LNHDA; CDR2 reads SQIVND (reference sequence). Trimming removed 6 bases at V and 4 bases at J, with 13 bases between.

The V gene is TRBV2, the J gene TRBJ2-5; maybe TRBD2 (6 bases). Per the germline V gene, CDR1 is SNHLY and CDR2 is FYNNEI. V shed 9 bases and J shed 7 bases, with 21 bases lying between them. The length of the CDR3 is 14 residues. The CDR3 sequence: CARSRDARRGTQYF. Written as DNA, the CDR3 is TGTGCCAGATCCCGGGACGCCCGGCGGGGGACCCAGTACTTC.

This clone was observed once. The chain joins TRBV13 to TRBJ2-5, with 8 bases aligning to TRBD1. J gave up 5 bases and V 5 bases, and 7 bases lay outside the gene matches. Germline loops: CDR1 PRHDT, CDR2 FYEKMQ (reference sequence). The CDR3 is made up of 14 amino acids. The CDR3 DNA reads as TGTGCCAGCAGCCCTCCGACAGGGGTCGAGACCCAGTACTTC. Protein: CASSPPTGVETQYF.

The chain uses TRBV19 and TRBJ2-5; 9 bases align to TRBD1. The CDR3 extends over 14 amino acids. CDR1 and CDR2 from the germline V gene are LNHDA and SQIVND (reference sequence). Losses at the gene ends were 9 bases for V and 3 bases for J; bases not matched to a gene: 8. The CDR3: CARYPGQGEETQYF. The CDR3 DNA is TGTGCCAGGTACCCGGGACAGGGCGAAGAGACCCAGTACTTC.

This clone was detected once. V is TRBV12-1 and J is TRBJ1-1. TRBV12-1 is a pseudogene segment. The CDR3 runs to 13 residues. The CDR3 DNA follows: TGTGCCAGCAGCGTCCTAGTGGACACTGAAGCTTTCTTT. Encoded protein: CASSVLVDTEAFF.

The rearrangement joins TRBV28 to TRBJ2-1, with 13 bases fitting TRBD2. The CDR3 extends over 17 amino acids. CDR1 MDHEN and CDR2 SYDVKM come from the germline V gene. The junction had 11 bases not matched to a gene; V was cut back by 3 bases and J by 9 bases. In DNA form, the CDR3 reads TGTGCCAGCAGTTTTGGCGGACTAGCGGGAGTAAAGGGTGAGCAGTTCTTC. Translation gives CASSFGGLAGVKGEQFF. The full variable domain, its missing parts supplied by reference TRBV28 and TRBJ2-1, is DVKVTQSSRYLVKRTGEKVFLECVQDMDHENMFWYRQDPGLGLRLIYFSYDVKMKEKGDIPEGYSVSREKKERFSLILESASTNQTSMYLCASSFGGLAGVKGEQFFGPGTRLTVL.

The chain combines TRBV4-1 with TRBJ2-1, with D maybe TRBD2 (6 bases). The CDR3 runs 15 residues. The V and J ends lost 4 bases and 0 bases respectively, with 10 bases between them. Germline V lookup: CDR1 MGHRA, CDR2 YSYEKL. CDR3 amino acids: CASSLVGSSYNEQFF. Here the CDR3 DNA reads TGCGCCAGCAGCCTAGTCGGGAGCTCCTACAATGAGCAGTTCTTC.

The chain has TRBV20-1 and TRBJ1-2, with D uncertain. The CDR3 sequence is 11 residues long. Germline values: CDR1 DFQATT, CDR2 SNEGSKA (reference sequence). Trimming stripped 8 bases from V and 0 bases from J, with 7 bases between. CDR3 in DNA: TGCAGTCCTGGGGCTAACTATGGCTACACCTTC. Its protein product is CSPGANYGYTF.

The chain is built from TRBV28 and TRBJ1-2, with D tentatively TRBD1 (5 bases). The CDR3 sequence is 14 residues long. Germline CDR1 is MDHEN and CDR2 is SYDVKM. The V end was cut by 2 bases, the J end by 3 bases, with 10 bases between. CDR3 loop: CASSLPGEDYGYTF. The CDR3 nucleotides read TGTGCCAGCAGTTTACCGGGGGAGGACTATGGCTACACCTTC.

The chain recombines TRBV15 with TRBJ2-1, with 12 bases identical to TRBD2. The CDR3 contains 15 residues. Trimming at V came to 7 bases and at J to 7 bases, leaving 8 bases not matched to a gene. The germline V gene has CDR1 LNHNV and CDR2 YYDKDF (reference sequence). The CDR3 here is CATKRTSGESNEQFF. In DNA, the CDR3 is TGTGCCACCAAAAGGACTAGCGGGGAGTCTAATGAGCAGTTCTTC.

This clone was found a few times. The gene calls are TRBV4-1 and TRBJ2-7; D uncertain. This CDR3 region has 13 residues. The V end lost 3 bases, the J end lost 2 bases, and 8 bases lay between the germline ends. Per the germline V gene, CDR1 is MGHRA and CDR2 is YSYEKL. CDR3 amino acids: CASSQGYPYEQYF. The DNA for the CDR3 is TGCGCCAGCAGCCAGGGGTATCCCTACGAGCAGTACTTC.

About this clone: Other DNA sequences of this sample code for an identical CDR3. This chain joins TRBV5-4 and TRBJ2-1; no clear D gene. This CDR3 contains 14 residues. V was shortened by 0 bases and J by 0 bases, with 4 bases between the two germline ends. Germline V gene lookup returns CDR1 SGHNT and CDR2 YYREEE (reference sequence). The CDR3 region is CASSLASSYNEQFF. The CDR3 nucleotides are TGTGCCAGCAGCTTGGCGAGCTCCTACAATGAGCAGTTCTTC.

The CDR3 DNA follows: TGTGCCAGCAGCTTAGACACTAACTATGGCTACACCTTC. Its translation: CASSLDTNYGYTF. The chain uses TRBV7-2 and TRBJ1-2, with D unresolved. The CDR3 is 13 residues long. V was clipped by 1 base and J by 0 bases, with 3 bases between them. The germline gives CDR1 SGHTA, CDR2 FQGNSA.

Comment on this clone: Germline is not matched at one junction end, which may reflect a read error. The chain uses TRBV27 and TRBJ2-2, with no clear D. Germline CDR1 MNHEY, CDR2 SMNVEV (reference sequence). The CDR3 extends over 16 amino acids. For the CDR3, the DNA is TGTGCCGGCAGTCCTCTGACAACCGCAGGCACCGGGGAGCTGTTTTTT. This encodes CAGSPLTTAGTGELFF.

The chain carries TRBV15 and TRBJ2-7, with D possibly matching TRBD2 (6 bases). CDR1 is LNHNV and CDR2 is YYDKDF in the germline V gene (reference sequence). This CDR3 has 16 amino acids. The ends were cut back, 0 bases at V and 3 bases at J, with 15 bases in the middle. The DNA of the CDR3 is TGTGCCACCAGCAGAGATCAGTCCGACGGGAGCTACGAGCAGTACTTC. This translates into CATSRDQSDGSYEQYF.

V gene TRBV28 combines with J gene TRBJ1-2; 10 nucleotides agree with TRBD1. Germline V gene lookup returns CDR1 MDHEN and CDR2 SYDVKM. J lost 0 bases, V lost 5 bases, and 3 bases had no gene match. This CDR3 is built from 15 residues. The DNA for the CDR3 is TGTGCCAGCAGTGTGACAGGGGGCGCTAACTATGGCTACACCTTC. Translation: CASSVTGGANYGYTF.

The chain carries TRBV11-3 and TRBJ2-2; perhaps D is TRBD1 or TRBD2 (6 bases each). CDR1 and CDR2 (germline): SGHNT, YENEEA. The CDR3 loop spans 15 amino acids. V lost 1 base and J 4 bases, leaving 10 bases between the germline ends. DNA of the CDR3: TGTGCCAGCAGCTTAGGGGGGGCCCTCACCGGGGAGCTGTTTTTT. Translation: CASSLGGALTGELFF. The entire variable domain, with the rest obtained from reference TRBV11-3 and TRBJ2-2, is as follows: EAGVVQSPRYKIIEKKQPVAFWCNPISGHNTLYWYLQNLGQGPELLIRYENEEAVDDSQLPKDRFSAERLKGVDSTLKIQPAELGDSAVYLCASSLGGALTGELFFGEGSRLTVL.